This T cell receptor beta chain derives from a study of shared clonotypes between healthy human individuals. The data were produced by immunoSEQ multiplex PCR, yet TCRdb's version contains in-frame clones alone and is incomplete. The sample holds about 2.4 million clones, 80% to 95% seen once. The source material was naive CD4+ T cells from PBMCs. The subset: CD45RA+ positively selected. This TCR came from a man aged 18 to 30 in good health. Some clones in this sample may be carry-over from other donors' samples.

CDR3 region: CASSLIPTSGSVTDTQYF. DNA of the CDR3: TGTGCCAGCAGCTTAATCCCAACTAGCGGGAGTGTGACAGATACGCAGTATTTT. The chain couples TRBV7-9 to TRBJ2-3; 11 bases line up with TRBD2. Germline CDR1 and CDR2: SEHNR and FQNEAQ (reference sequence). The junction had 10 bases not matched to a gene; V was cut back by 2 bases and J by 3 bases. The CDR3 extends over 18 amino acids.